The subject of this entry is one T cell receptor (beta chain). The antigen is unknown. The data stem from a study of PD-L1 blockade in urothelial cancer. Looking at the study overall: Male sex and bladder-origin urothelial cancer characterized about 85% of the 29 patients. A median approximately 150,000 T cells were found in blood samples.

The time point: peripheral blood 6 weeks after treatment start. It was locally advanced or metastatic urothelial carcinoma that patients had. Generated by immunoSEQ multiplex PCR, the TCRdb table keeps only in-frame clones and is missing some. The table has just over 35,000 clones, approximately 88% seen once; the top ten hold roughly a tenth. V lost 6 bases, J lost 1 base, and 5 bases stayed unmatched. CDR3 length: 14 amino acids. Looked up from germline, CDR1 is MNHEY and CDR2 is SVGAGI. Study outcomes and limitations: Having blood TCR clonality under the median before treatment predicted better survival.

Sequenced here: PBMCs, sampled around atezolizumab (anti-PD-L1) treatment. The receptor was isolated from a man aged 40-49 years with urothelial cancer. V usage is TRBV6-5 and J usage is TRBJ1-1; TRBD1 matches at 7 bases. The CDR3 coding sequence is TGTGCCAGCAGGAGGGACAGTCAGAACACTGAAGCTTTCTTT. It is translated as CASRRDSQNTEAFF.